Presented here are 4 T cell receptor beta chains from one specimen sequenced in a study of shared clonotypes between healthy human individuals. This table comes from immunoSEQ multiplex PCR, and its TCRdb copy is limited to in-frame clones, with some not included. This table holds roughly 2.5 million clones, more than 80% found once. Sequenced material: naive CD4+ T cells sorted from blood. Subset noted: CD45RA+ positively selected. These receptors came from a man between 18 and 29 years old in good health.

Concerning this clone itself: The same CDR3 is also encoded by other DNA sequences in this sample. This chain links TRBV29-1 with TRBJ2-2; D call uncertain. From germline, CDR1 is SQVTM and CDR2 ANQGSEA. The CDR3 is made up of 12 amino acids. V was cut by 3 bases and J by 1 base, with 3 bases left in between. Here the CDR3 DNA reads TGCAGCGTTGACGGGAACACCGGGGAGCTGTTTTTT. Its translation is CSVDGNTGELFF.

With respect to this clone: At the DNA level, this CDR3 is encoded by other sequences in the same sample as well. The J gene is TRBJ1-1, the V gene TRBV5-4; the match to TRBD1 covers 9 bases. Germline CDR1 reads SGHNT; CDR2 reads YYREEE (reference sequence). CDR3 size: 13 residues. V lost 2 bases, J lost 4 bases, and 0 bases stayed unmatched. CDR3 in amino acids: CASSLQGATEAFF. The CDR3 DNA follows: TGTGCCAGCAGCTTACAGGGGGCCACTGAAGCTTTCTTT. Full variable domain (remainder filled in from reference TRBV5-4 and TRBJ1-1): ETGVTQSPTHLIKTRGQQVTLRCSSQSGHNTVSWYQQALGQGPQFIFQYYREEENGRGNFPPRFSGLQFPNYSSELNVNALELDDSALYLCASSLQGATEAFFGQGTRLTVV.

This chain links TRBV19 with TRBJ2-2, with D uncertain. V dropped 3 bases and J dropped 5 bases, with 16 bases sitting between them. Germline V gene lookup returns CDR1 LNHDA and CDR2 SQIVND (reference sequence). The CDR3 totals 16 residues. The CDR3 region is CASSIVQSGGTGELFF. For the CDR3, the DNA is TGTGCCAGTAGTATTGTCCAGTCCGGTGGGACCGGGGAGCTGTTTTTT.

The V call is TRBV9, the J call TRBJ2-3; TRBD1 agrees at 9 bases. CDR1 and CDR2 from the germline V gene are SGDLS and YYNGEE. The CDR3 covers 15 residues. The J segment lost 9 bases and the V segment lost 1 base, leaving 9 bases of the junction unmatched. CDR3 in amino acids: CASSVLGTGNLTQYF. The CDR3 DNA reads as TGTGCCAGCAGCGTACTCGGGACAGGGAACTTGACGCAGTATTTT.